Shown below are 29 T cell receptor beta chains from a single sample sequenced in a study of technical replicates of blood from several donors. The protocol was immunoSEQ multiplex PCR, while the TCRdb copy is restricted to in-frame clones and leaves out a portion. The table has 84,000 or so clones, approximately 94% seen once. Sequenced material: T cells isolated from PBMCs. The receptor source for this set is a human donor in good health.

V is TRBV5-6 and J is TRBJ2-7; 7 nucleotides match TRBD2. V was clipped by 2 bases and J by 2 bases; unmatched bases: 7. The CDR3 has 15 amino acids. The germline gives CDR1 SGHDT, CDR2 YYEEEE. The CDR3 nucleotides are TGTGCCAGCAGCTTACCACTGGGGAGGGCCTACGAGCAGTACTTC. Translation: CASSLPLGRAYEQYF.

The genes are TRBV13 and TRBJ2-7, with D maybe TRBD1 (5 bases). There are 13 residues in the CDR3. The ends were cut back, 0 bases at V and 3 bases at J, with 6 bases in the middle. CDR1 PRHDT and CDR2 FYEKMQ come from the germline V gene (reference sequence). This CDR3 reads CASSLGQGYEQYF. In DNA form, the CDR3 reads TGTGCCAGCAGCTTAGGGCAGGGCTACGAGCAGTACTTC.

V gene TRBV6-5 combines with J gene TRBJ2-7; D may be TRBD2 (6 bases). Per the germline V gene, CDR1 is MNHEY and CDR2 is SVGAGI. Trimming stripped 0 bases from V and 3 bases from J, with 15 bases between. The CDR3 spans 16 residues. The DNA of the CDR3 is TGTGCCAGCAGTTACTCCGCGGCGGGACGGGGCTACGAGCAGTACTTC. Translated, it gives CASSYSAAGRGYEQYF.

V is TRBV4-1 and J is TRBJ2-7; 9 nucleotides agree with TRBD1. The V segment lost 5 bases and the J segment 6 bases; nucleotides outside the gene matches: 8. The CDR3 consists of 14 residues. CDR1 and CDR2 from the germline V gene are MGHRA and YSYEKL. CDR3 bases: TGCGCCAGCAGCTCGACAGGGGGGGTTAGCGAGCAGTACTTC. This translates into CASSSTGGVSEQYF.

In nucleotides, the CDR3 is TGTGCCAGCAAAAGGCCGCAGGGAGGCTACAATGAGCAGTTCTTC. Its translation is CASKRPQGGYNEQFF. V gene TRBV28 combines with J gene TRBJ2-1, with a weak D call TRBD2 (6 bases). V gave up 7 bases and J gave up 3 bases, with 16 bases separating them. CDR3 length: 15 amino acids. Germline V lookup: CDR1 MDHEN, CDR2 SYDVKM.

The V gene is TRBV5-1, the J gene TRBJ1-1; 7 positions agree with TRBD1. CDR3 length: 15 amino acids. V lost 3 bases and J lost 2; bases outside the gene matches: 7. Per germline, CDR1 SGHRS and CDR2 YFSETQ. CDR3: CASSSSGTANTEAFF. The DNA of the CDR3 is TGCGCCAGCAGCTCATCCGGGACAGCTAACACTGAAGCTTTCTTT.

The chain couples TRBV11-3 to TRBJ2-5, with 7 positions matching TRBD2. V was clipped by 3 bases and J by 5 bases; unmatched bases: 3. The CDR3 is 13 amino acids. Germline CDR1 is SGHNT and CDR2 is YENEEA. CDR3 nucleotides: TGTGCCAGCAGCTTGGGGGGGATGGAGACCCAGTACTTC. Amino acids: CASSLGGMETQYF.

This chain connects TRBV4-1 to TRBJ2-7, with 14 bases aligning to TRBD2. Germline-derived CDR1 and CDR2 are MGHRA and YSYEKL. This CDR3 region has 15 residues. The J segment lost 9 bases and the V segment lost 2 bases, leaving 6 bases of the junction unmatched. The DNA of the CDR3 is TGCGCCAGCAGCCAACCGACTAGCGGGAGGGTGGTGCAGTACTTC. Translated: CASSQPTSGRVVQYF.

The genes are TRBV4-2 and TRBJ1-3, with a tentative D call TRBD1 (5 bases). Trimming cost V 1 base and J 6 bases, with 25 bases left between them. Germline CDR1 reads LGHNA; CDR2 reads YNFKEQ. The CDR3 extends over 19 amino acids. CDR3 in DNA: TGTGCCAGCAGCCAAGTTCTTCCAGGGCGAAGAACCCTAACAAACACCATATATTTT. Translating gives CASSQVLPGRRTLTNTIYF.

This chain uses TRBV25-1 with TRBJ2-5; maybe TRBD2 (5 bases). The ends were cut back, 1 base at V and 0 bases at J, with 9 bases in the middle. Germline V gene sequence: CDR1 MGHDK, CDR2 SYGVNS. The length of the CDR3 is 15 residues. The CDR3 reads CASSESPGYQETQYF. The CDR3 DNA reads TGTGCCAGCAGTGAATCACCGGGATACCAAGAGACCCAGTACTTC.

The gene calls are TRBV11-2 and TRBJ1-1; weak D call: TRBD1 (5 bases). CDR1 SGHAT and CDR2 FQNNGV come from the germline V gene. Trimming cost V 6 bases and J 1 base, with 21 bases left between them. The CDR3 length is 17 residues. Written as DNA, the CDR3 is TGTGCCAGCAGGCCAACGACGGTCGGCGGGGGGAACACTGAAGCTTTCTTT. This encodes CASRPTTVGGGNTEAFF.

The sample holds one count of this clone. Relative to the germline gene, one junction end is altered; a read error may explain this. V gene TRBV19 combines with J gene TRBJ2-3, with 8 positions matching TRBD1. The CDR3 covers 11 residues. Germline V gene sequence: CDR1 LNHDA, CDR2 SQIVND (reference sequence). CDR3 in DNA: TGTGCCAGTAGTGACCGGGACAGGACCCTTTTT. Translating gives CASSDRDRTLF. Supplemented by reference TRBV19 and TRBJ2-3, the full variable domain reads DGGITQSPKYLFRKEGQNVTLSCEQNLNHDAMYWYRQDPGQGLRLIYYSQIVNDFQKGDIAEGYSVSREKKESFPLTVTSAQKNPTAFYLCASSDRDRTLFGPGTRLTVL.

The V call is TRBV30, the J call TRBJ2-3; D is perhaps TRBD1 (5 bases). CDR1 and CDR2 from the germline V gene are GTSNPN and SVGIG (reference sequence). The CDR3 covers 17 residues. The ends were cut back, 0 bases at V and 4 bases at J, with 20 bases in the middle. This CDR3 is CAWSVLRQGIYADTQYF. The CDR3 bases are TGTGCCTGGAGTGTACTCCGGCAGGGAATTTATGCAGATACGCAGTATTTT.

The chain has TRBV5-4 and TRBJ2-7, with a weak D call TRBD1 (5 bases). CDR3 length equals 15 residues. Germline lookup yields CDR1 SGHNT and CDR2 YYREEE (reference sequence). Trimming took off 1 base at V and 7 bases at J, with 18 bases between the two ends. As DNA, the CDR3 is TGTGCCAGCAGCTTGACAGGACGGTTCTATGGGGAGCAGTACTTC. Protein product: CASSLTGRFYGEQYF. The complete variable domain, with remaining parts taken from reference TRBV5-4 and TRBJ2-7, reads ETGVTQSPTHLIKTRGQQVTLRCSSQSGHNTVSWYQQALGQGPQFIFQYYREEENGRGNFPPRFSGLQFPNYSSELNVNALELDDSALYLCASSLTGRFYGEQYFGPGTRLTVT.

This sequence joins TRBV5-6 and TRBJ1-5; D ambiguous. This CDR3 has 12 amino acids. With 2 bases removed from V and 6 bases from J, the gap between germline ends came to 6 bases. Germline V gene sequence: CDR1 SGHDT, CDR2 YYEEEE. CDR3 in amino acids: CASSFLGQPQHF. CDR3 nucleotide sequence: TGTGCCAGCAGCTTCCTAGGTCAGCCCCAGCATTTT.

Points on this clone: Relative to the germline gene, one junction end is altered; a read error may explain this. The rearrangement joins TRBV7-7 to TRBJ2-5, with D perhaps matching TRBD2 (6 bases). Germline assignment: CDR1 SSHAT and CDR2 FNYEAQ (reference sequence). This CDR3 is 16 amino acids long. CDR3 protein: CASSLSGGPHQETQYF. The CDR3, as DNA: TGTGCTAGCAGCTTAAGTGGAGGGCCTCACCAAGAGACCCAGTACTTC. Together with reference TRBV7-7 and TRBJ2-5, the CDR3 gives the full variable domain: GAGVSQSPRYKVTKRGQDVTLRCDPISSHATLYWYQQALGQGPEFLTYFNYEAQPDKSGLPSDRFSAERPEGSISTLTIQRTEQRDSAMYRCASSLSGGPHQETQYFGPGTRLLVL.

The chain is built from TRBV11-2 and TRBJ2-5, with D maybe TRBD2 (5 bases). The CDR3 spans 14 residues. V was trimmed by 6 bases and J by 1 base, leaving 12 bases between them. Per germline, CDR1 SGHAT and CDR2 FQNNGV. The CDR3 sequence is CASRSISVQETQYF. The CDR3 coding sequence is TGTGCCAGCAGGAGCATTAGCGTCCAAGAGACCCAGTACTTC. Full variable domain (rest looked up from reference TRBV11-2 and TRBJ2-5): EAGVAQSPRYKIIEKRQSVAFWCNPISGHATLYWYQQILGQGPKLLIQFQNNGVVDDSQLPKDRFSAERLKGVDSTLKIQPAKLEDSAVYLCASRSISVQETQYFGPGTRLLVL.

DNA of the CDR3: TGTGCCAGCAGCCCGTGGGGGGGGCGCGATGAAAAACTGTTTTTT. This translates into CASSPWGGRDEKLFF. This chain links TRBV5-5 with TRBJ1-4; perhaps TRBD1 as D (6 bases). Per the germline V gene, CDR1 is SGHKS and CDR2 is YYEKEE (reference sequence). Trimming pared 4 bases from V and 6 bases from J, leaving 16 bases between. CDR3 length equals 15 residues. The variable domain in full, with the rest retrieved from reference TRBV5-5 and TRBJ1-4, is DAGVTQSPTHLIKTRGQQVTLRCSPISGHKSVSWYQQVLGQGPQFIFQYYEKEERGRGNFPDRFSARQFPNYSSELNVNALLLGDSALYLCASSPWGGRDEKLFFGSGTQLSVL.

The genes are TRBV15 and TRBJ2-7, with D tentatively TRBD2 (6 bases). The CDR3 length is 16 residues. Germline V lookup: CDR1 LNHNV, CDR2 YYDKDF (reference sequence). Trimming left V 4 bases short and J 5 bases short, with 21 bases between. CDR3 loop: CATSKAGGGVVDEQYF. The DNA of the CDR3 is TGTGCCACCAGCAAAGCGGGTGGCGGGGTGGTCGACGAGCAGTACTTC.

The rearrangement links TRBV5-1 to TRBJ1-5; 10 bases fit TRBD1. Germline lookup yields CDR1 SGHRS and CDR2 YFSETQ. This CDR3 has 15 residues. Unmatched junction bases numbered 3, after V lost 0 bases and J lost 6 bases. In DNA form, the CDR3 reads TGCGCCAGCAGCTTGGAGACAGGGGGCAGTCAGCCCCAGCATTTT. Translation: CASSLETGGSQPQHF.

This chain uses TRBV29-1 with TRBJ2-2; D remains ambiguous. The germline gives CDR1 SQVTM, CDR2 ANQGSEA. CDR3 length equals 14 residues. The V gene lost 2 bases and the J gene lost 5 bases, with 12 bases spanning the gap. The CDR3 DNA is TGCAGCGTTGAACGGCTAGGCGGTACCGGGGAGCTGTTTTTT. Translated: CSVERLGGTGELFF.

V gene TRBV19 combines with J gene TRBJ1-2; D uncertain. Trimming took 3 bases from V and 6 from J, leaving 17 bases between them. Germline V lookup: CDR1 LNHDA, CDR2 SQIVND (reference sequence). The CDR3 has 15 amino acids. Written as DNA, the CDR3 is TGTGCCAGTAGTATTCCTTCCGGTACTTTCAATGGCTACACCTTC. As protein: CASSIPSGTFNGYTF.

The chain links TRBV10-3 to TRBJ2-3; D is undetermined. This CDR3 is built from 12 residues. CDR1 and CDR2 from the germline V gene are ENHRY and SYGVKD. V dropped 10 bases and J dropped 2 bases, with 10 bases sitting between them. CDR3 sequence reads: CATPGTTDTQYF. CDR3 coding DNA: TGTGCCACCCCAGGTACCACAGATACGCAGTATTTT.

The chain employs TRBV15 and TRBJ2-3, with D hard to call. The CDR3 sequence is 14 residues long. V was pared by 0 bases and J by 2 bases, with 6 bases between. CDR1 and CDR2 from the germline V gene are LNHNV and YYDKDF (reference sequence). CDR3 sequence (DNA): TGTGCCACCAGCAGAGACAGAAACACAGATACGCAGTATTTT. This codes for CATSRDRNTDTQYF.

V gene TRBV5-1 combines with J gene TRBJ1-4; D is perhaps TRBD1 (6 bases). CDR3 length equals 13 residues. Germline loops: CDR1 SGHRS, CDR2 YFSETQ. Trimming stripped 4 bases from V and 4 bases from J, with 8 bases between. The CDR3 sequence: CASSRTDNEKLFF. For the CDR3, the DNA is TGCGCCAGCAGCCGGACAGATAATGAAAAACTGTTTTTT. Full variable domain (missing parts from reference TRBV5-1 and TRBJ1-4): KAGVTQTPRYLIKTRGQQVTLSCSPISGHRSVSWYQQTPGQGLQFLFEYFSETQRNKGNFPGRFSGRQFSNSRSEMNVSTLELGDSALYLCASSRTDNEKLFFGSGTQLSVL.

The CDR3 DNA is TGTGCCAGCAACAAAGCCCAGGGTTTAGGGTACGAGCAGTACTTC. Translated: CASNKAQGLGYEQYF. This chain connects TRBV6-5 to TRBJ2-7; TRBD1 is a possible D gene (5 bases). Between the trimmed V and J ends, which lost 7 bases and 4 bases, there was a span of 20 bases. Germline V gene sequence: CDR1 MNHEY, CDR2 SVGAGI. The CDR3 is made up of 15 amino acids.

The chain joins TRBV12-5 to TRBJ1-2, with 8 bases identical to TRBD1. CDR1 is LGHNT, CDR2 FRNRAP, per germline. Trimming removed 4 bases from V and 6 bases from J; junction bases left unmatched: 7. The CDR3 totals 14 residues. CDR3 sequence (DNA): TGTGCTAGTGGTTCCGACAGGGGTGTAAATGGCTACACCTTC. Its protein product is CASGSDRGVNGYTF.

This chain links TRBV4-2 with TRBJ1-2; no definite D call. V lost 3 bases to trimming and J lost 0 bases, with 14 bases between them. The CDR3 contains 16 residues. From germline, CDR1 is LGHNA and CDR2 YNFKEQ. The CDR3 DNA reads TGTGCCAGCAGCCAGGAGGAGACGGTGGCTAACTATGGCTACACCTTC. It translates to CASSQEETVANYGYTF.

The DNA of the CDR3 is TGTGCCAGCTCAGTAGACCACGGGAACACCATATATTTT. As protein: CASSVDHGNTIYF. The V and J genes are TRBV18 and TRBJ1-3, with D uncertain. Germline loops: CDR1 KGHSH, CDR2 LQKENI. This CDR3 has 13 residues. Trimming took 5 bases from V and 7 from J, leaving 12 bases between them.